The T cell receptor beta chain under discussion was sequenced for a study of T cell changes during pregnancy in multiple sclerosis. Method: immunoSEQ multiplex PCR; TCRdb's copy keeps in-frame clones and lacks some. There are roughly 69,000 clones in the sample; around nine tenths occur only once, and almost 0.3% lies in the top ten. Sequencing used CD4+ T cells from peripheral blood mononuclear cells, obtained in the third trimester of pregnancy. The source of this sequence is a female donor in good health, enrolled as a control in a pregnancy study.

The CDR3 loop is CASSSSGGATDTQYF. As DNA, the CDR3 is TGTGCCAGCAGCTCTAGCGGGGGGGCCACAGATACGCAGTATTTT. The chain joins TRBV7-2 to TRBJ2-3, with 12 positions matching TRBD2. With V trimmed by 4 bases and J by 2 bases, 1 base remained unmatched. There are 15 residues in the CDR3. Germline V gene sequence: CDR1 SGHTA, CDR2 FQGNSA. The full variable domain, with the rest looked up from reference TRBV7-2 and TRBJ2-3, is GAGVSQSPSNKVTEKGKDVELRCDPISGHTALYWYRQSLGQGLEFLIYFQGNSAPDKSGLPSDRFSAERTGGSVSTLTIQRTQQEDSAVYLCASSSSGGATDTQYFGPGTRLTVL.